The next 16 T cell receptor beta chains were all read from a single sample in a study of blood T cells in healthy people across ages. PCR was performed a second time for about 7 to 11 cycles using a sample-barcoded 5' primer and a J-beta primer mix. MiXCR, applied by TCRdb to the 5' RACE reads, yields one record per CDR3 protein. The profile covers 1.5 million to 2 million distinct CDR3 sequences, with roughly 49% appearing a single time and approximately 2% taken by the ten largest. Sequencing was performed on blood. The receptors derive from a woman between 40 and 50 years old in good health.

This clonotype was detected only a few times. The genes are TRBV20-1 and TRBJ2-4; unclear D gene. V was trimmed by 6 bases and J by 10 bases, leaving 16 bases between them. The CDR3 runs 12 residues. Looked up from germline, CDR1 is DFQATT and CDR2 is SNEGSKA (reference sequence). The CDR3 is CSAQVSYSIQYF. The CDR3 DNA reads as TGCAGTGCCCAGGTTTCTTATTCTATTCAGTACTTC.

V and J are TRBV9 and TRBJ2-1; 9 positions match TRBD1. J lost 6 bases, V lost 7 bases, and 8 bases had no gene match. Germline CDR1 reads SGDLS; CDR2 reads YYNGEE. The CDR3 totals 14 residues. The CDR3 reads CASGKDRGRNEQFF. The DNA of the CDR3 is TGTGCCAGCGGCAAGGACAGGGGCCGCAATGAGCAGTTCTTC.

This clonotype was detected only a few times. The chain joins TRBV4-1 to TRBJ1-1, with D possibly TRBD1 on 5 matching bases. CDR1 MGHRA and CDR2 YSYEKL come from the germline V gene. This CDR3 has 14 amino acids. Between the trimmed V and J ends, which lost 0 bases and 5 bases, there was a span of 10 bases. The CDR3 bases are TGCGCCAGCAGCCAAGACAGGGATTGGACTGAAGCTTTCTTT. Its translation is CASSQDRDWTEAFF.

The sample holds many counts of this clonotype. Germline and junction disagree at one end, which may indicate a read error. This chain connects TRBV5-1 to TRBJ2-7; D is possibly TRBD1 or TRBD2 (5 bases each). Germline CDR1 SGHRS, CDR2 YFSETQ. The length of the CDR3 is 14 residues. The CDR3 DNA reads as TGTGCCAGCAGCCCCGGGACGAGCTCCTACGAGCAGTACTTC. This sequence encodes CASSPGTSSYEQYF.

This clonotype was counted only a few times. The CDR3 DNA reads as TGTGCCAGCCGGGCCCCCGGAGAAGAGACCCAGTACTTC. Translating it yields CASRAPGEETQYF. The chain joins TRBV12-3 or TRBV12-4 to TRBJ2-7, with unresolved D. The end of the DNA is better explained by TRBJ2-5, so the J call may be wrong. The CDR3 spans 13 residues.

There are many counts of this clonotype. V is TRBV7-9 and J is TRBJ1-2, with a tentative D call TRBD1 (5 bases). Trimming cost V 1 base and J 7 bases, with 7 bases left between them. The germline CDR1 and CDR2 sequences are SEHNR and FQNEAQ (reference sequence). CDR3 length: 12 amino acids. CDR3 amino acids: CASSLDGGGYTF. The CDR3 DNA reads TGTGCCAGCAGCTTAGACGGGGGTGGCTACACCTTC. Supplemented by reference TRBV7-9 and TRBJ1-2, the full variable domain reads DTGVSQNPRHKITKRGQNVTFRCDPISEHNRLYWYRQTLGQGPEFLTYFQNEAQLEKSRLLSDRFSAERPKGSFSTLEIQRTEQGDSAMYLCASSLDGGGYTFGSGTRLTVV.

CDR3 coding DNA: TGTGCCAGCAGCCAAGGGGGAGTCGGGGGCACAGATACGCAGTATTTT. As protein: CASSQGGVGGTDTQYF. The chain carries TRBV4-2 and TRBJ2-3, with a possible D match to TRBD2 (5 bases). The CDR3 runs 16 residues. V was shortened by 1 base and J by 1 base, with 12 bases between the two germline ends. In germline, CDR1 is LGHNA, CDR2 YNFKEQ.

In regard to this clonotype: A much larger clone is a single base away; this may be a read error. The CDR3 loop reads CASSQGHYEQYF. CDR3 in DNA: TGTGCCAGCAGCCAAGGACACTACGAGCAGTACTTC. This chain uses TRBV7-8 with TRBJ2-4, with D perhaps TRBD1 (5 bases). The end of the DNA aligns better with TRBJ2-7, so the J call may be wrong. The CDR3 consists of 12 residues. CDR1 and CDR2 from the germline V gene are SGHVS and FQNEAQ.

There are a few counts of this clonotype. The gene calls are TRBV20-1 and TRBJ2-7, with TRBD2 identical over 8 bases. There are 13 residues in the CDR3. Germline V gives CDR1 DFQATT, CDR2 SNEGSKA (reference sequence). J lost 0 bases, V lost 5 bases, and 3 bases had no gene match. CDR3 in DNA: TGCAGTGCTGTAGCGGGGAGCTCCTACGAGCAGTACTTC. This sequence encodes CSAVAGSSYEQYF.

The chain is built from TRBV5-1 and TRBJ1-1; D is uncertain. CDR1 is SGHRS and CDR2 is YFSETQ in the germline V gene. The CDR3 loop spans 14 amino acids. V was trimmed by 0 bases and J by 4 bases, leaving 10 bases between them. The CDR3, as DNA: TGCGCCAGCAGCTTGGCCAGCTCTCTCACTGAAGCTTTCTTT. Translating gives CASSLASSLTEAFF. Supplemented by reference TRBV5-1 and TRBJ1-1, the full variable domain reads KAGVTQTPRYLIKTRGQQVTLSCSPISGHRSVSWYQQTPGQGLQFLFEYFSETQRNKGNFPGRFSGRQFSNSRSEMNVSTLELGDSALYLCASSLASSLTEAFFGQGTRLTVV.

To note about this clonotype: Germline is not matched at one junction end, which may reflect a read error. The J gene is TRBJ2-1, the V gene TRBV29-1; 9 nucleotides line up with TRBD2. CDR3 size: 16 residues. The germline gives CDR1 SQVTM, CDR2 ANQGSEA. The CDR3 nucleotides read TGCAGCGTTGATCGCGCGGGGGGGATCTCCTACAATGTGCAGTTCTTC. Its protein is CSVDRAGGISYNVQFF.

The gene calls are TRBV6-5 and TRBJ2-7; no firm D call. Trimming took 4 bases from V and 5 from J, leaving 9 bases between them. Germline CDR1 is MNHEY and CDR2 is SVGAGI. The CDR3 totals 12 residues. CDR3 loop: CASSFTADEQYF. As DNA, the CDR3 is TGTGCCAGCAGTTTTACGGCGGACGAGCAGTACTTC.

The V call is TRBV11-2, the J call TRBJ2-7; no clear D gene. The ends were cut back, 0 bases at V and 0 bases at J, with 9 bases in the middle. This CDR3 comprises 15 residues. Germline V gene sequence: CDR1 SGHAT, CDR2 FQNNGV. The CDR3 here is CASSLEHLLSYEQYF. The CDR3 bases are TGTGCCAGCAGCTTAGAGCACCTCCTCTCCTACGAGCAGTACTTC.

This clonotype was detected a few times. In DNA, the CDR3 is TGTGCCAGCAGTCCCATTTGGGGTTACGAGCAGTACTTC. This gives the protein CASSPIWGYEQYF. The rearrangement uses TRBV27 and TRBJ2-7; D ambiguous. Germline CDR1 is MNHEY and CDR2 is SMNVEV (reference sequence). The germline V and J ends were trimmed by 5 bases and 4 bases, with 12 bases remaining between them. This CDR3 spans 13 amino acids.

The V and J genes are TRBV6-6 and TRBJ2-3, with D possibly called TRBD1 or TRBD2 (5 bases each). This CDR3 contains 15 residues. Germline V gene lookup returns CDR1 MNHNY and CDR2 SVGAGI (reference sequence). V shed 6 bases and J shed 2 bases, with 15 bases lying between them. The CDR3 protein is CASSRGRSDTDTQYF. The CDR3 DNA reads as TGTGCCAGCAGCCGGGGACGGAGTGACACAGATACGCAGTATTTT.

Only a few counts were recorded for this clonotype. The J gene is TRBJ2-4, the V gene TRBV20-1; tentative D call: TRBD1 (6 bases). V shed 6 bases and J shed 8 bases, with 14 bases lying between them. The germline V gene has CDR1 DFQATT and CDR2 SNEGSKA (reference sequence). This CDR3 region has 12 residues. The CDR3 loop reads CSATGSSDIQYF. The CDR3 nucleotides read TGCAGTGCCACAGGGTCGAGCGACATTCAGTACTTC.